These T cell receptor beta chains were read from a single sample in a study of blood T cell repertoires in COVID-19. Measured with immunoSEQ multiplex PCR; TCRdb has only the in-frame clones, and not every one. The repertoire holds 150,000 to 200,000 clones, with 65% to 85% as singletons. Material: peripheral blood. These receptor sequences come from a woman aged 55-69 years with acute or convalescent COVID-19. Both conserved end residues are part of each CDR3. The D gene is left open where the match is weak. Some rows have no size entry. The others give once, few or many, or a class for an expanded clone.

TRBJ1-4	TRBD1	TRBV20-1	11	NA	CSAKFGDREVF	TGCAGTGCTAAGTTTGGGGACAGGGAGGTTTTT
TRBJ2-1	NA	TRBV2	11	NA	CASSVNNVQFF	TGTGCCAGCAGCGTTAACAATGTGCAGTTCTTC
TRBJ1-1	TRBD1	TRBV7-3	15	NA	CASSPQDRGRTEAFF	TGTGCCAGCAGCCCGCAGGACAGGGGGCGGACTGAAGCTTTCTTT
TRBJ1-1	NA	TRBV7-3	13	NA	CASSFGGRTEAFF	TGTGCCAGCAGCTTCGGGGGGCGAACTGAAGCTTTCTTT
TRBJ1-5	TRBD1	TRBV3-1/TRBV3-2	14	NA	CASSQGTGNQPQHF	TGTGCCAGCAGCCAAGGGACAGGGAATCAGCCCCAGCATTTT
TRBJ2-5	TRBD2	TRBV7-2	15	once	CASSSPQGGGPSQYF	TGTGCCAGCAGCTCCCCCCAAGGCGGGGGGCCCTCGCAGTACTTC
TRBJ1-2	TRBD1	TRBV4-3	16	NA	CASSPGQDRGWHGYTF	TGCGCCAGCAGCCCCGGACAGGACAGGGGATGGCATGGCTACACCTTC
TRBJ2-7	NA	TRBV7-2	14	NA	CASSLNTGSQEQYF	TGTGCCAGCAGCTTGAACACGGGGTCGCAGGAGCAGTACTTC
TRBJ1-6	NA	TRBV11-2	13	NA	CASSHTGNSPLHF	TGTGCCAGCAGCCACACCGGGAATTCACCCCTCCACTTT
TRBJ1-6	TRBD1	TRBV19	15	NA	CASSIGGRGRSPLHF	TGTGCCAGTAGTATAGGTGGCAGGGGGCGGTCACCCCTCCACTTT
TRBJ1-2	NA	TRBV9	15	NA	CASSGAGRRNYGYTF	TGTGCCAGCAGCGGCGCGGGGCGGAGAAACTATGGCTACACCTTC
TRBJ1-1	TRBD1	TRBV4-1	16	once	CASSPRDRARNTEAFF	TGCGCCAGCAGCCCCCGGGACAGGGCCCGGAACACTGAAGCTTTCTTT
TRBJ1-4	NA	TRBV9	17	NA	CASSVRDWAATNEKLFF	TGTGCCAGCAGCGTAAGGGACTGGGCGGCAACTAATGAAAAACTGTTTTTT
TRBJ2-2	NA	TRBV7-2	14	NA	CASSLVRGTGELFF	TGTGCCAGCAGCTTAGTTAGGGGCACCGGGGAGCTGTTTTTT
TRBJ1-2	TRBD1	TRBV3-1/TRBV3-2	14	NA	CASSPDPGGYGYTF	TGTGCCAGCAGCCCAGACCCAGGGGGCTATGGCTACACCTTC
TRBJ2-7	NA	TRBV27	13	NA	CASSPLDKDEQYF	TGTGCCAGCAGTCCACTGGACAAGGACGAGCAGTACTTC
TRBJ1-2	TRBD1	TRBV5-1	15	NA	CASRTGGELNYGYTF	TGCGCCAGTAGGACAGGGGGCGAGCTAAACTATGGCTACACCTTC
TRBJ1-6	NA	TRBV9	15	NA	CASSAQGGGNSPLHF	TGTGCCAGCAGCGCTCAGGGAGGGGGGAATTCACCCCTCCACTTT
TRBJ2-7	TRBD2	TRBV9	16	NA	CASSVGLAASSYEQYF	TGTGCCAGCAGCGTAGGACTAGCGGCCAGCTCCTACGAGCAGTACTTC
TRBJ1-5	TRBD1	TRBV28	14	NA	CASREGQGAQPQHF	TGTGCCAGCAGGGAGGGACAGGGCGCTCAGCCCCAGCATTTT
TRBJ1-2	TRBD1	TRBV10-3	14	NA	CAISGGQINYGYTF	TGTGCCATCAGTGGGGGACAGATTAACTATGGCTACACCTTC
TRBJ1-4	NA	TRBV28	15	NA	CASSLRQATNEKLFF	TGTGCCAGCAGTTTACGACAGGCAACTAATGAAAAACTGTTTTTT
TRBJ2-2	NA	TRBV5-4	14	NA	CASSSKGGTGELFF	TGTGCCAGCAGCTCTAAGGGAGGAACCGGGGAGCTGTTTTTT
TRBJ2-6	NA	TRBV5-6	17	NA	CASSRRTTGPGANVLTF	TGTGCCAGCAGTCGGAGGACAACAGGGCCTGGGGCCAACGTCCTGACTTTC
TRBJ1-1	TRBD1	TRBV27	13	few	CASSLAGTGVAFF	TGTGCCAGCAGCTTGGCCGGGACAGGGGTGGCTTTCTTT
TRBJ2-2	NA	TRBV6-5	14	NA	CASEAELNTGELFF	TGTGCCAGTGAAGCTGAGCTGAACACCGGGGAGCTGTTTTTT
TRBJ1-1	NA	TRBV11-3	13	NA	CASSPGKNTEAFF	TGTGCCAGCAGCCCGGGAAAGAACACTGAAGCTTTCTTT
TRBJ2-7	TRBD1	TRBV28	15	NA	CASSPKAAGGYEQYF	TGTGCCAGCAGTCCCAAGGCGGCAGGGGGCTACGAGCAGTACTTC
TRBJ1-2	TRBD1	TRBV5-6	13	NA	CASSYYRGYGYTF	TGTGCCAGCAGCTACTACAGGGGCTATGGCTACACCTTC
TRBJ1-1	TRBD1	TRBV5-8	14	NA	CASSFTGANTEAFF	TGTGCCAGCAGCTTCACAGGGGCGAACACTGAAGCTTTCTTT